This T cell receptor beta chain was recorded in a study of beta chain features in type 1 diabetes. Notes on the study in general: People with Type 1 diabetes carried modestly yet significantly shorter TCRB CDR3s in all four CD4+ subsets.

As for this clone: What it binds is unknown.

Reverse transcribing all isolated RNA meant expressed TCRB transcripts were sequenced. The assay was immunoSEQ multiplex PCR, and TCRdb's table has in-frame clones only and misses some. The sample comprises 300,000 to 400,000 clones, roughly 13% of which are singletons, and roughly 0.015% rests with the top ten. Stem cell-like memory, regulatory, central memory and naive CD4+ cells were sorted via CD45RO/CCR7/CD25/CD127/CD95/CD27. V was trimmed by 5 bases and J by 0 bases, leaving 12 bases between them. CDR1 SGHNT and CDR2 YYREEE come from the germline V gene (reference sequence). This CDR3 comprises 15 residues.

The rearrangement links TRBV5-4 to TRBJ2-1, with a possible D match to TRBD2 (5 bases). The sequence was collected from a woman between 18 and 30 years old with type 1 diabetes. Sequencing was carried out using naive CD4+ T cells from blood. For the CDR3, the DNA is TGTGCCAGCAGTTCCCAGCGGAGCTCCTACAATGAGCAGTTCTTC. It codes for CASSSQRSSYNEQFF.